This TCR beta chain comes out of a study of blood T cell repertoires in COVID-19. Study in general: Samples taken during acute and convalescent COVID-19 were collected in the United States, Italy and Spain. Sources were T cells, B-cell-depleted T cells, or PBMCs; the material itself was cDNA or gDNA.

Per the study methods: Amplified reference gene primers provided the basis for estimating nucleated cell counts. Sequencing used immunoSEQ multiplex PCR; TCRdb keeps in-frame clones, though not all of them. The DNA gave D and trimming, while V, J and clone size come from that table. The data show 45,000 to 60,000 clones, approximately 78% seen once. CDR3 length: 16 residues. The V gene's germline CDR1 is MNHEY and CDR2 SMNVEV (reference sequence). The V and J ends lost 5 bases and 1 base respectively, with 15 bases between them. The rearrangement joins TRBV27 to TRBJ2-1, with a possible D match to TRBD2 (6 bases). The sequenced material came from peripheral blood. The receptor's source is a human donor with acute or convalescent COVID-19. The donor label of this sample is uncertain. The CDR3 region has the DNA TGTGCCAGCAGTCCCCACTGGGGGGAGTCCTACAATGAGCAGTTCTTC. This encodes CASSPHWGESYNEQFF.